The entry that follows covers one T cell receptor (beta chain) sequence. Its antigen specificity is not known. One base away there is no much larger clone; base qualities are not given. These data are taken from a study of blood T cell repertoires in COVID-19 (dated by TCRdb to 2020 to 2021). Regarding the research as a whole: Collaborator samples came from the United States, Italy and Spain and covered acute and convalescent phases of COVID-19. The material from the prospective study consisted of cDNA or gDNA derived from T cells, B-cell-depleted T cells, or PBMCs. Subjects who had been exposed to COVID-19, were actively infected with it, or had recovered from it provided the deeply sampled blood TCRbeta repertoires that made up the dataset. A freely available public database, intended as a resource for researchers studying the immune response to SARS-CoV-2, is where the repertoires were released. Samples were obtained from the ongoing ImmuneRACE study (first 160 participants) and from about 1,300 subjects provided by 6 global collaborators. A de-identified subject ID, COVID-19 status, age in years and sex were almost always included in the sample metadata. Where HLA class I and class II types were available, the types were taken from metadata supplied by the sample provider, not from assay-based typing. Points the paper makes about the study in general: The quantity of clinical and demographic metadata differed by source and by participant and was supplied without curation.

Collaborating institutions collected whole blood in K2EDTA tubes following their own protocols. For TCRbeta analysis, collaborators shipped samples in one of three forms: frozen whole blood, isolated PBMCs, or DNA extracted from either of those sample types. The germline V gene (reference sequence) supplies CDR1 DFQATT and CDR2 SNEGSKA. The CDR3 runs 11 amino acids, cysteine and phenylalanine included. The only DNA kept is the CDR3, 33 bases in frame from the first base. The junction carries 10 bases between V and J, which are trimmed by 3 bases and 8 bases respectively. TCRbeta CDR3 regions were amplified from genomic DNA by means of the immunoSEQ Assay, a bias-controlled multiplex PCR. As for the authors' bioinformatics: The number of nucleated cells in each sample was estimated by amplification of reference gene primers within the assay. To quantify the absolute abundance of each unique TCRbeta CDR3 rearrangement, sequence reads were collapsed and filtered. For each sample, productive Simpson clonality was calculated as the square root of Simpson's diversity index over productive rearrangements. In its TCRdb copy, this immuneACCESS table keeps in-frame sequences only and misses some clones. Where compared with another copy, unresolved V genes explain less than half of these, and the others have no known cause. V, J and clone size are taken as reported in that table, and D and trimming were inferred from the DNA itself. The sample table contains some 73,000 clones; only one count was recorded for about nine tenths of them. Approximately 14% of the sample goes to the ten largest clones.

The chain is made from TRBV20-1 and TRBJ1-1; the D gene assignment is ambiguous. Sequences were obtained from peripheral blood. The sequence was collected from a woman aged 55-69 years with acute or convalescent COVID-19. The nucleotides read TGCAGTGCTAGCGATTCGGGGGAAGCTTTCTTT. Its translation reads: CSASDSGEAFF.